The 5 T cell receptor beta chains listed next were all sequenced from one sample in a study of T cells in Graves' hyperthyroidism and ophthalmopathy. The TCR beta CDR3 regions underwent amplification using RNA transcripts as the source. The study used the HTBI primer set for a first-round RT-PCR of the TCR CDR3. MiXCR was run by TCRdb on the multiplex PCR reads, yielding one entry per CDR3 protein. The sample records about 600,000 distinct CDR3 sequences, 15% to 20% being singletons. Sequencing used blood. The receptors come from a woman aged 40 to 49 with Graves' ophthalmopathy.

The sample holds many counts of this clonotype. The chain recombines TRBV2 with TRBJ2-3; D is perhaps TRBD1 or TRBD2 (7 bases each). This CDR3 is built from 15 residues. Germline V CDR1 and CDR2: SNHLY, FYNNEI. V was clipped by 6 bases and J by 7 bases, with 20 bases between them. DNA for the CDR3: TGTGCCAGCAGAACGACAGGGAGGGAATGGAATACGCAGTATTTT. Protein: CASRTTGREWNTQYF.

The V and J genes are TRBV15 and TRBJ2-3; the D gene could be TRBD1 or TRBD2 (6 bases each). CDR1 LNHNV and CDR2 YYDKDF come from the germline V gene (reference sequence). This CDR3 contains 16 residues. V shed 1 base and J shed 4 bases, with 15 bases lying between them. The CDR3 bases are TGTGCCACCAGCAGAGCGGGGGCAAACGCCGCAGATACGCAGTATTTT. It yields the protein CATSRAGANAADTQYF.

This clonotype was counted many times. V gene TRBV27 combines with J gene TRBJ2-5, with 9 bases aligning to TRBD1. The junction had 0 bases not matched to a gene; V was cut back by 6 bases and J by 4 bases. This CDR3 contains 12 residues. The germline V gene encodes CDR1 MNHEY and CDR2 SMNVEV (reference sequence). CDR3 region: CASRGQGETQYF. In DNA, the CDR3 is TGTGCCAGCAGGGGACAGGGAGAGACCCAGTACTTC.

This clonotype came up many times. The CDR3 reads CSARRLAGEAYELAKNIQYF. CDR3 sequence (DNA): TGCAGTGCTAGACGACTAGCGGGAGAGGCTTACGAGCTAGCCAAAAACATTCAGTACTTC. The J gene is TRBJ2-4, the V gene TRBV20-1, with 12 bases matching TRBD2. The germline gives CDR1 DFQATT, CDR2 SNEGSKA (reference sequence). This CDR3 comprises 20 residues. Losses at the gene ends were 2 bases for V and 0 bases for J; bases not matched to a gene: 14.

This clonotype was observed many times. J is TRBJ2-7 and V is TRBV28, with 10 bases aligning to TRBD1. CDR1 is MDHEN and CDR2 is SYDVKM in the germline V gene. The CDR3 sequence is 14 residues long. The V and J ends lost 6 bases and 3 bases, in that order; junction bases with no gene match: 5. The CDR3 spells CASSGTGDLYEQYF. DNA of the CDR3: TGTGCCAGCAGCGGGACAGGGGACCTCTACGAGCAGTACTTC.